These T cell receptor beta chains were read from a single sample in a study of T cells in localized non-small cell lung cancer. Profiling relied on immunoSEQ multiplex PCR, and the TCRdb table lists in-frame clones only, not all of them. The repertoire holds roughly 1,500 clones, with roughly 23% as singletons. The sequencing here drew on lung tumor tissue, taken before any cancer treatment. Every receptor here comes from a female donor of 60 years or more with stage II squamous cell lung carcinoma. The conserved cysteine and the conserved F or W are not part of the CDR3 here.

j_gene	len	v_gene	CDR3aa
TRBJ2-1	10	TRBV1	ASSHTGDEQF
TRBJ1-4	13	TRBV15	ATSGRDRRNEKLF
TRBJ1-1	13	TRBV11-3	ASSQPTGENTEAF
TRBJ2-7	11	TRBV18	ASSPETKTKQY
TRBJ1-2	15	TRBV11-3	ASSLALMGQGASGYT
TRBJ2-1	12	TRBV9	ASSVEQGANEQF
TRBJ2-2	12	TRBV28	ASSGGANTGELF
TRBJ2-1	14	TRBV9	ASSVEGASSYNEQF
TRBJ2-5	14	TRBV9	ASSAGTSGYQETQY
TRBJ1-2	11	TRBV9	ASSADSLYGYT
TRBJ2-5	11	TRBV6-8	ASRGVTQETQY
TRBJ2-7	14	TRBV4-1	ASSPGRLAASYEQY
TRBJ2-3	12	TRBV6-8	ASRKQGAADTQY
TRBJ2-7	12	TRBV6-8	ASSYGGSLHEQY